This entry is about one TCR beta chain. Antigen unknown. The entry originates in a study of cytomegalovirus exposure and HLA in healthy donors. Study as a whole: A prior study identified 117 million unique TCR beta sequences from about 179 million T cells. Most donors, more than 80% of over 300 genotyped, fell in the Caucasian-associated ancestry cluster.

Deletions cut 5 bases from V and 7 bases from J, with 21 bases between. Germline V gene data show CDR1 as MDHEN and CDR2 as SYDVKM. This CDR3 has 15 amino acids. Whole-study results and caveats: Previously analyzed data showed that most TCR beta V segments were productive at a frequency of about 87% or about 30%. Per a later analysis, about 17,000 TCR beta sequences showed association with HLA alleles at 0.05 false discovery rate.

Vbeta (60) and Jbeta (13) primers were used in the PCR. The repertoire was sequenced with immunoSEQ multiplex PCR; TCRdb's copy has only in-frame clones and lacks some. The sample lists some 150,000 clones; roughly 84% were seen once. The source is a woman between 18 and 29 years old in good health and CMV-seronegative. The sequenced material came from PBMCs. The V call is TRBV28, the J call TRBJ2-7; TRBD1 is a possible D gene (6 bases). The DNA of the CDR3 is TGTGCCAGCAGTCTTCCGGGACAAACCCTCGGGGAGCAGTACTTC. Translated: CASSLPGQTLGEQYF. Looking up the rest from reference TRBV28 and TRBJ2-7 gives the full variable domain: DVKVTQSSRYLVKRTGEKVFLECVQDMDHENMFWYRQDPGLGLRLIYFSYDVKMKEKGDIPEGYSVSREKKERFSLILESASTNQTSMYLCASSLPGQTLGEQYFGPGTRLTVT.